This TCR beta chain came from a study of technical replicates of blood from several donors. The assay was immunoSEQ multiplex PCR, and TCRdb's table has in-frame clones only and misses some. The sample has about 94,000 clones, almost 96% seen once. With V trimmed by 6 bases and J by 3 bases, 6 bases remained unmatched. CDR3 length: 14 amino acids. Germline loops: CDR1 MNHEY, CDR2 SVGAGI. This clonotype was obtained from a human donor in good health. The sequencing sample was made of T cells isolated from PBMCs. The chain links TRBV6-5 to TRBJ2-3; 7 bases line up with TRBD1. The CDR3 sequence is CASSRGIGTDTQYF. CDR3 in DNA: TGTGCCAGCAGCAGGGGGATTGGTACAGATACGCAGTATTTT.